This entry lists 19 T cell receptor beta chains sequenced from one sample in a study of blood T cell repertoires in COVID-19. The repertoire was sequenced with immunoSEQ multiplex PCR; TCRdb's copy has only in-frame clones and lacks some. The table has over 200,000 clones, more than 65% seen once. The specimen was peripheral blood. The receptors were gathered from a man aged 50-60 years with active or convalescent COVID-19.

The chain employs TRBV5-1 and TRBJ2-7, with D perhaps TRBD2 (7 bases). CDR1 and CDR2 from the germline V gene are SGHRS and YFSETQ. This CDR3 region has 15 residues. Trimming pared 2 bases from V and 7 bases from J, leaving 19 bases between. CDR3 DNA: TGCGCCAGCAGCTTAGGGGGGGCTGGTGTTGGGGAGCAGTACTTC. Its translation: CASSLGGAGVGEQYF.

This chain links TRBV12-2 with TRBJ2-6; TRBD1, the D gene given by the table, was not confirmed from the DNA. TRBV12-2 is flagged as a pseudogene. CDR3 length: 22 residues. This CDR3 is CASRLQTIGQGEGNPGANVLTF. The CDR3 bases are TGTGCAAGTCGCTTACAGACAATAGGACAGGGGGAAGGGAACCCTGGGGCCAACGTCCTGACTTTC.

V and J are TRBV28 and TRBJ1-2, with 10 bases fitting TRBD1. The V gene end was trimmed by 6 bases and the J gene end by 3 bases; junction bases not matched to a gene: 4. The CDR3 length is 14 residues. From germline, CDR1 is MDHEN and CDR2 SYDVKM. CDR3 coding DNA: TGTGCCAGCAGACCGGGACAGGGGCACTATGGCTACACCTTC. Encoded protein: CASRPGQGHYGYTF.

The genes are TRBV6-6 and TRBJ2-7; 9 nucleotides align to TRBD1. The V segment lost 3 bases and the J segment 3 bases; nucleotides outside the gene matches: 6. Germline V gene data show CDR1 as MNHNY and CDR2 as SVGAGI (reference sequence). The CDR3 loop spans 15 amino acids. CDR3 in amino acids: CASSYTGGVNYEQYF. CDR3 sequence (DNA): TGTGCCAGCAGTTATACAGGGGGCGTGAACTACGAGCAGTACTTC.

This clone showed up just once. The rearrangement uses TRBV9 and TRBJ1-1; D not certain. The germline V gene encodes CDR1 SGDLS and CDR2 YYNGEE. The CDR3 totals 13 residues. The CDR3 loop is CAAGREMDTEAFF. In DNA form, the CDR3 reads TGTGCAGCGGGGAGGGAGATGGACACTGAAGCTTTCTTT. The full variable domain, with the rest looked up from reference TRBV9 and TRBJ1-1, is DSGVTQTPKHLITATGQRVTLRCSPRSGDLSVYWYQQSLDQGLQFLIQYYNGEERAKGNILERFSAQQFPDLHSELNLSSLELGDSALYFCAAGREMDTEAFFGQGTRLTVV.

V and J are TRBV5-5 and TRBJ2-7; TRBD2 aligns across 7 bases. The trim removed 1 base at V and 0 bases at J, leaving 4 bases unmatched. Germline lookup yields CDR1 SGHKS and CDR2 YYEKEE (reference sequence). CDR3 size: 15 residues. This CDR3 is CASSLLRGSSYEQYF. CDR3 sequence (DNA): TGTGCCAGCAGCTTGTTGCGGGGGAGCTCCTACGAGCAGTACTTC.

The J gene is TRBJ2-6, the V gene TRBV5-1; no reliable D call. The germline V and J ends were trimmed by 0 bases and 7 bases, with 14 bases remaining between them. This CDR3 has 16 residues. The germline V gene encodes CDR1 SGHRS and CDR2 YFSETQ. CDR3 sequence (DNA): TGCGCCAGCAGCTTGGACGGTCTTGGTAGAGCCAACGTCCTGACTTTC. It translates to CASSLDGLGRANVLTF.

The chain carries TRBV30 and TRBJ1-2, with 7 bases that match TRBD1. J lost 8 bases, V lost 2 bases, and 8 bases had no gene match. Germline V gene sequence: CDR1 GTSNPN, CDR2 SVGIG (reference sequence). The CDR3 covers 13 residues. The CDR3 sequence is CAWSKDRYGGYTF. As DNA, the CDR3 is TGTGCCTGGAGTAAGGACAGGTATGGCGGCTACACCTTC.

The V gene is TRBV3-1 (or the pseudogene TRBV3-2), the J gene TRBJ2-2; 8 bases agree with TRBD2. Germline V gene sequence: CDR1 LGHDT, CDR2 YNNKEL (reference sequence). The CDR3 has 17 amino acids. V trimming: 0 bases; J trimming: 5 bases; junction bases outside the gene matches: 8. The CDR3 is CASSQDPYRGGTGELFF. The DNA for the CDR3 is TGTGCCAGCAGCCAAGATCCATACCGGGGGGGGACCGGGGAGCTGTTTTTT.

This chain links TRBV6-4 with TRBJ1-1; 11 nucleotides line up with TRBD1. There are 15 residues in the CDR3. Germline V CDR1 and CDR2: MRHNA, SNTAGT. Trimming at V came to 6 bases and at J to 5 bases, leaving 8 bases not matched to a gene. CDR3 loop: CASRPGQGDGTEAFF. The DNA of the CDR3 is TGTGCCAGCAGGCCGGGACAGGGGGATGGGACTGAAGCTTTCTTT.

The chain has TRBV2 and TRBJ2-7; D possibly corresponds to TRBD1 (6 bases). Germline CDR1 is SNHLY and CDR2 is FYNNEI. The V gene lost 0 bases and the J gene lost 12 bases, with 18 bases spanning the gap. This CDR3 region has 14 residues. Here the CDR3 reads CASSEAGGWGLLYF. As DNA, the CDR3 is TGTGCCAGCAGTGAAGCTGGGGGTTGGGGGCTTCTGTACTTC.

The chain combines TRBV11-2 with TRBJ2-7; 16 positions agree with TRBD2. The V and J ends lost 4 bases and 4 bases, in that order; junction bases with no gene match: 1. This CDR3 has 15 residues. Germline V gene lookup returns CDR1 SGHAT and CDR2 FQNNGV. The CDR3 bases are TGTGCCAGCAGCTCGGGACTAGCGGGGGGGTACGAGCAGTACTTC. Amino acids: CASSSGLAGGYEQYF.

The V gene is TRBV14, the J gene TRBJ1-1; no clear D gene. The germline V gene has CDR1 SGHDN and CDR2 FVKESK. V was pared by 0 bases and J by 3 bases, with 8 bases between. The CDR3 runs 14 residues. This chain's CDR3 is CASSQDLSDTEAFF. The DNA of the CDR3 is TGTGCCAGCAGCCAAGATCTGTCAGACACTGAAGCTTTCTTT.

Regarding this clone: Germline and junction disagree at one end, which may indicate a read error. The chain joins TRBV11-2 to TRBJ1-4; 7 bases match TRBD1. There are 14 residues in the CDR3. Germline values: CDR1 SGHAT, CDR2 FQNNGV. The CDR3 region is CASSLDRVNEKLFF. For the CDR3, the DNA is TGTGCCAGCAGCCTAGACAGGGTGAATGAAAAACTGTTTTTT.

The chain is built from TRBV18 and TRBJ2-2; 10 bases map to TRBD1. CDR3 size: 15 residues. Looked up from germline, CDR1 is KGHSH and CDR2 is LQKENI. The ends lost 5 bases at V and 4 bases at J; junction bases unmatched: 4. CDR3 bases: TGTGCCAGCTCAAAGGGACAGGGGTCCACCGGGGAGCTGTTTTTT. Its protein is CASSKGQGSTGELFF.

The V gene is TRBV2, the J gene TRBJ1-3; D is perhaps TRBD1 (5 bases). The CDR3 is 16 amino acids. Trimming left V 2 bases short and J 5 bases short, with 16 bases between. Looked up from germline, CDR1 is SNHLY and CDR2 is FYNNEI. CDR3 in amino acids: CASSEKGYGARNTIYF. CDR3 DNA sequence: TGTGCCAGCAGTGAAAAGGGGTATGGGGCTAGAAACACCATATATTTT.

The chain carries TRBV5-1 and TRBJ2-3, with TRBD2 identical over 11 bases. The V gene end was trimmed by 4 bases and the J gene end by 2 bases; junction bases not matched to a gene: 6. The CDR3 runs 16 residues. Germline loops: CDR1 SGHRS, CDR2 YFSETQ. The CDR3 DNA follows: TGCGCCAGCAGCGTCATACTAGCGGGGGCCACAGATACGCAGTATTTT. Its translation is CASSVILAGATDTQYF.

In this sample, this clone turned up once. V and J are TRBV5-1 and TRBJ2-3; 11 nucleotides match TRBD2. Germline lookup yields CDR1 SGHRS and CDR2 YFSETQ. The length of the CDR3 is 18 residues. J gave up 3 bases and V 0 bases, and 9 bases lay outside the gene matches. This chain's CDR3 is CASSLAVAGGSGTDTQYF. CDR3 DNA: TGCGCCAGCAGCTTGGCGGTAGCGGGGGGGTCTGGGACAGATACGCAGTATTTT.

The genes are TRBV6-2 or TRBV6-3 and TRBJ1-4; 9 bases are a match to TRBD1. Losses at the gene ends were 5 bases for V and 8 bases for J; bases not matched to a gene: 6. The CDR3 totals 14 residues. Germline lookup yields CDR1 MNHEY and CDR2 SVGEGT. CDR3 amino acids: CASSQRDRDEKLFF. The DNA for the CDR3 is TGTGCCAGCAGTCAACGGGACAGGGACGAAAAACTGTTTTTT.